Following are 29 T cell receptor beta chains from one sample sequenced in a study of beta chain features in type 1 diabetes. Expressed TCRB transcripts were sequenced because the entire RNA isolate underwent reverse transcription. Sequencing used immunoSEQ multiplex PCR; TCRdb keeps in-frame clones, though not all of them. The data show 250,000 or so clones, 27% seen once. Sequenced material: central memory CD4+ T cells from blood. These receptors all come from a young man in good health.

This clone is a singleton in its sample. The chain employs TRBV6-1 and TRBJ2-7, with a tentative D call TRBD1 (6 bases). The CDR3 loop spans 12 amino acids. Trimming cost V 7 bases and J 4 bases, with 11 bases left between them. The V gene's germline CDR1 is MNHNS and CDR2 SASEGT. CDR3 in amino acids: CASNPGAYEQYF. Here the CDR3 DNA reads TGTGCCAGCAATCCAGGGGCTTACGAGCAGTACTTC.

This clone occurred a few times. V and J are TRBV7-9 and TRBJ2-7, with 10 bases fitting TRBD1. Germline values: CDR1 SEHNR, CDR2 FQNEAQ (reference sequence). J was trimmed by 9 bases and V by 5 bases; bases with no gene match: 16. CDR3 size: 16 residues. CDR3 coding DNA: TGTGCCAGCAGCCCTCCGACAGGGGGCGCTTCGCCTGCGCAGTACTTC. Protein sequence: CASSPPTGGASPAQYF.

This clone has a handful of counts. DNA of the CDR3: TGTGCCAGCAGCTTAGCGGGAGCGGGGGGAACGGTAGATACGCAGTATTTT. This codes for CASSLAGAGGTVDTQYF. The chain is built from TRBV7-2 and TRBJ2-3, with TRBD2 matching over 9 bases. Trimming at V came to 0 bases and at J to 5 bases, leaving 9 bases not matched to a gene. The CDR3 has 17 amino acids. CDR1 is SGHTA, CDR2 FQGNSA, per germline.

This clone was observed a handful of times. The sample holds other DNA sequences that translate to the same CDR3. The rearrangement joins TRBV7-2 to TRBJ2-5; D not certain. Trimming removed 1 base from V and 5 bases from J, with 8 bases in between. Germline CDR1 is SGHTA and CDR2 is FQGNSA. The CDR3 spans 13 residues. The CDR3 region has the DNA TGTGCCAGCAGCTTAGGGTTTCGGGAGACCCAGTACTTC. This translates into CASSLGFRETQYF. Full variable domain (remainder filled in from reference TRBV7-2 and TRBJ2-5): GAGVSQSPSNKVTEKGKDVELRCDPISGHTALYWYRQSLGQGLEFLIYFQGNSAPDKSGLPSDRFSAERTGGSVSTLTIQRTQQEDSAVYLCASSLGFRETQYFGPGTRLLVL.

The genes are TRBV10-3 and TRBJ2-7; 8 bases line up with TRBD1. V dropped 10 bases and J dropped 9; count of bases not matched to a gene: 11. Looked up from germline, CDR1 is ENHRY and CDR2 is SYGVKD. The CDR3 loop spans 12 amino acids. DNA of the CDR3: TGTGCCAGTCGGGACAGGCCCTCGGTGCAGTACTTC. Translated: CASRDRPSVQYF.

This clone turned up a few times. This chain uses TRBV30 with TRBJ2-7, with 9 bases aligning to TRBD1. J was trimmed by 3 bases and V by 5 bases; bases with no gene match: 8. Per germline, CDR1 GTSNPN and CDR2 SVGIG (reference sequence). This CDR3 is built from 14 residues. The CDR3 loop is CAWSHGGQGYEQYF. DNA of the CDR3: TGTGCCTGGTCCCACGGGGGACAGGGCTACGAGCAGTACTTC.

This clone occurred a few times. The V call is TRBV28, the J call TRBJ2-3; no clear D. Germline V gene sequence: CDR1 MDHEN, CDR2 SYDVKM. CDR3 length: 14 residues. With 4 bases removed from V and 5 bases from J, the gap between germline ends came to 13 bases. The DNA of the CDR3 is TGTGCCAGCAGTTATCTCGCAGCGAGAGATACGCAGTATTTT. This gives the protein CASSYLAARDTQYF.

The rearrangement uses TRBV29-1 and TRBJ2-2, with TRBD1 identical over 9 bases. The CDR3 length is 15 residues. Germline V CDR1 and CDR2: SQVTM, ANQGSEA. J was trimmed by 4 bases and V by 4 bases; bases with no gene match: 7. CDR3 region: CSVGGTGSATGELFF. CDR3 nucleotides: TGCAGCGTTGGCGGGACAGGGTCGGCCACCGGGGAGCTGTTTTTT.

The chain has TRBV27 and TRBJ2-3; TRBD1 might be the D (6 bases). Germline values: CDR1 MNHEY, CDR2 SMNVEV (reference sequence). V lost 5 bases and J lost 1, with 10 bases in between. The CDR3 has 14 amino acids. CDR3 sequence: CASSPRQGTDTQYF. The CDR3 coding sequence is TGTGCCAGCAGTCCCCGACAGGGCACAGATACGCAGTATTTT.

This chain connects TRBV7-2 to TRBJ2-5; 7 nucleotides align to TRBD1. The CDR3 covers 13 residues. CDR1 SGHTA and CDR2 FQGNSA come from the germline V gene. With V trimmed by 3 bases and J by 2 bases, 0 bases remained unmatched. Here the CDR3 reads CASSLGQQETQYF. DNA for the CDR3: TGTGCCAGCAGCTTGGGACAGCAAGAGACCCAGTACTTC.

The chain carries TRBV29-1 and TRBJ2-1, with TRBD2 as a possible D gene (6 bases). Trimming removed 4 bases from V and 4 bases from J, with 17 bases in between. The CDR3 is 15 amino acids. Germline-derived CDR1 and CDR2 are SQVTM and ANQGSEA. DNA of the CDR3: TGCAGCGTTGCACAGAGGGAGGCATCTTACAATGAGCAGTTCTTC. It is translated as CSVAQREASYNEQFF.

As to this clone: A much larger clone is a single base away; this may be a read error. The genes are TRBV2 and TRBJ2-2, with D unresolved. Trimming shortened V by 6 bases and J by 4 bases, and 3 bases separated the two germline ends. The germline gives CDR1 SNHLY, CDR2 FYNNEI. The CDR3 length is 11 residues. The CDR3 loop reads CASRGTGELFF. CDR3 DNA: TGTGCCAGCAGGGGCACCGGGGAGCTGTTTTTT.

The sample holds a few counts of this clone. The V call is TRBV30, the J call TRBJ2-3; TRBD1 matches 9 bases. The V gene end was trimmed by 1 base and the J gene end by 1 base; junction bases not matched to a gene: 3. The CDR3 covers 15 residues. CDR1 GTSNPN and CDR2 SVGIG come from the germline V gene (reference sequence). The CDR3 region is CAWSEDRGGTDTQYF. The CDR3 DNA reads as TGTGCCTGGAGTGAAGACAGGGGGGGCACAGATACGCAGTATTTT. The whole variable domain, remainder taken from reference TRBV30 and TRBJ2-3, is SQTIHQWPATLVQPVGSPLSLECTVEGTSNPNLYWYRQAAGRGLQLLFYSVGIGQISSEVPQNLSASRPQDRQFILSSKKLLLSDSGFYLCAWSEDRGGTDTQYFGPGTRLTVL.

V gene TRBV6-6 combines with J gene TRBJ1-5, with a possible D match to TRBD1 (6 bases). Trimming left V 8 bases short and J 9 bases short, with 11 bases between. CDR1 is MNHNY, CDR2 SVGAGI, per germline (reference sequence). The CDR3 has 11 amino acids. In DNA form, the CDR3 reads TGTGCCAGCGGAATACAGGGGCCCCAGCATTTT. Its protein product is CASGIQGPQHF.

This clone has a handful of counts. CDR3: CASHRALSYEQYF. The CDR3 DNA sequence: TGTGCCAGCCACAGGGCCCTCTCCTACGAGCAGTACTTC. The chain carries TRBV6-6 and TRBJ2-7, with D maybe TRBD1 (6 bases). Germline values: CDR1 MNHNY, CDR2 SVGAGI (reference sequence). The ends were cut back, 8 bases at V and 0 bases at J, with 11 bases in the middle. The length of the CDR3 is 13 residues.

In this sample, this clone turned up a few times. V is TRBV5-4 and J is TRBJ2-3; perhaps TRBD2 as D (5 bases). The CDR3 contains 15 residues. Germline V CDR1 and CDR2: SGHNT, YYREEE (reference sequence). The germline V and J ends were trimmed by 4 bases and 0 bases, with 12 bases remaining between them. CDR3 DNA sequence: TGTGCCAGCAGCCCCGGGGAGACTAGCACAGATACGCAGTATTTT. Translated, it gives CASSPGETSTDTQYF.

This chain uses TRBV2 with TRBJ2-3; TRBD2 aligns across 8 bases. Per the germline V gene, CDR1 is SNHLY and CDR2 is FYNNEI. The CDR3 has 15 residues. Unmatched junction bases numbered 7, after V lost 4 bases and J lost 4 bases. The CDR3 is CASSGVAGSSDTQYF. For the CDR3, the DNA is TGTGCCAGCAGTGGGGTAGCGGGATCATCAGATACGCAGTATTTT. Looking up the rest from reference TRBV2 and TRBJ2-3 gives the full variable domain: EPEVTQTPSHQVTQMGQEVILRCVPISNHLYFYWYRQILGQKVEFLVSFYNNEISEKSEIFDDQFSVERPDGSNFTLKIRSTKLEDSAMYFCASSGVAGSSDTQYFGPGTRLTVL.

This clone was observed a handful of times. The V gene is TRBV30, the J gene TRBJ1-6, with TRBD1 identical over 7 bases. The CDR3 is 14 residues long. Looked up from germline, CDR1 is GTSNPN and CDR2 is SVGIG (reference sequence). Trimming removed 2 bases from V and 7 bases from J; junction bases left unmatched: 5. Here the CDR3 DNA reads TGTGCCTGGAGTCGAGGACAGGAAAATTCACCCCTCCACTTT. It yields the protein CAWSRGQENSPLHF. Full variable domain (rest looked up from reference TRBV30 and TRBJ1-6): SQTIHQWPATLVQPVGSPLSLECTVEGTSNPNLYWYRQAAGRGLQLLFYSVGIGQISSEVPQNLSASRPQDRQFILSSKKLLLSDSGFYLCAWSRGQENSPLHFGNGTRLTVT.

This clone was counted only a few times. The chain is built from TRBV27 and TRBJ1-5; weak D call: TRBD1 (5 bases). Between the trimmed V and J ends, which lost 3 bases and 7 bases, there was a span of 10 bases. The CDR3 length is 13 residues. In germline, CDR1 is MNHEY, CDR2 SMNVEV (reference sequence). The CDR3 DNA is TGTGCCAGCAGTTTTGTTTGGGACCAGCCCCAGCATTTT. Amino acid sequence: CASSFVWDQPQHF.

This chain links TRBV2 with TRBJ2-7; D not resolved. The germline CDR1 and CDR2 sequences are SNHLY and FYNNEI. Trimming removed 1 base from V and 3 bases from J, with 10 bases in between. CDR3 length: 14 residues. For the CDR3, the DNA is TGTGCCAGCAGTGAAGGGTCTTACGTCTACGAGCAGTACTTC. This codes for CASSEGSYVYEQYF.

About this clone itself: This sample also contains other DNA sequences that code for the same CDR3. The chain couples TRBV30 to TRBJ2-5; D remains ambiguous. This CDR3 comprises 13 residues. Trimming took 2 bases from V and 2 from J, leaving 9 bases between them. Germline V gives CDR1 GTSNPN, CDR2 SVGIG (reference sequence). The CDR3 DNA reads TGTGCCTGGAGTATACGGCCTCAAGAGACCCAGTACTTC. This sequence encodes CAWSIRPQETQYF.

Turning to this clone: Distinct nucleotide sequences in the sample also encode this CDR3. The rearrangement links TRBV7-6 to TRBJ1-1; D unclear. Germline values: CDR1 SGHVS, CDR2 FNYEAQ. V lost 3 bases and J 0 bases, leaving 5 bases between the germline ends. CDR3 length: 13 amino acids. In DNA, the CDR3 is TGTGCCAGCAGCTTGGATGTGAACACTGAAGCTTTCTTT. This translates into CASSLDVNTEAFF. Looking up the rest from reference TRBV7-6 and TRBJ1-1 gives the full variable domain: GAGVSQSPRYKVTKRGQDVALRCDPISGHVSLYWYRQALGQGPEFLTYFNYEAQQDKSGLPNDRFSAERPEGSISTLTIQRTEQRDSAMYRCASSLDVNTEAFFGQGTRLTVV.

The sample holds one count of this clone. J is TRBJ2-1 and V is TRBV5-1; the match to TRBD2 covers 7 bases. CDR3 length: 15 residues. Germline V gene lookup returns CDR1 SGHRS and CDR2 YFSETQ. V trimming: 0 bases; J trimming: 4 bases; junction bases outside the gene matches: 4. This CDR3 is CASSLEGGQYNEQFF. The CDR3 DNA sequence: TGCGCCAGCAGCTTGGAGGGAGGGCAGTACAATGAGCAGTTCTTC.

In its sample, this clone was seen a few times. The chain employs TRBV7-9 and TRBJ2-5; D uncertain. V lost 4 bases to trimming and J lost 3 bases, with 9 bases between them. This CDR3 has 13 residues. The V gene's germline CDR1 is SEHNR and CDR2 FQNEAQ (reference sequence). The CDR3 DNA is TGTGCCAGCAGCTCTCCGGTGGAAGAGACCCAGTACTTC. Protein product: CASSSPVEETQYF.

This clone occurred a few times. V usage is TRBV7-8 and J usage is TRBJ2-1; D may match TRBD1 or TRBD2 (5 bases each). V shed 3 bases and J shed 6 bases, with 15 bases lying between them. Germline V lookup: CDR1 SGHVS, CDR2 FQNEAQ. The length of the CDR3 is 15 residues. The CDR3 protein is CASSLVGDLSNEQFF. CDR3 DNA: TGTGCCAGCAGCTTGGTAGGGGACCTTAGCAATGAGCAGTTCTTC.

The chain recombines TRBV19 with TRBJ1-1, with D hard to call. The V gene lost 1 base and the J gene lost 5 bases, with 14 bases spanning the gap. CDR3 length equals 15 residues. Germline V gene lookup returns CDR1 LNHDA and CDR2 SQIVND (reference sequence). The CDR3 nucleotides read TGTGCCAGTAGTATAGGGAGCCGGGTGGGGACTGAAGCTTTCTTT. Translated, it gives CASSIGSRVGTEAFF.

This clone was picked up a small number of times. This chain connects TRBV18 to TRBJ2-3, with 9 bases that match TRBD2. The germline V gene has CDR1 KGHSH and CDR2 LQKENI. V lost 8 bases and J lost 2; bases outside the gene matches: 8. This CDR3 contains 15 residues. This chain's CDR3 is CASTLAGRHTDTQYF. For the CDR3, the DNA is TGTGCCAGCACCCTAGCGGGACGTCACACAGATACGCAGTATTTT.

The chain has TRBV4-2 and TRBJ2-1, with 9 bases fitting TRBD2. The CDR3 totals 16 residues. The V gene's germline CDR1 is LGHNA and CDR2 YNFKEQ. The V gene end was trimmed by 1 base and the J gene end by 5 bases; junction bases not matched to a gene: 6. CDR3 amino acids: CASSQGAGGPNNEQFF. The CDR3 DNA follows: TGTGCCAGCAGCCAAGGGGCGGGGGGGCCGAACAATGAGCAGTTCTTC.

The chain uses TRBV9 and TRBJ2-1, with TRBD1 as a possible D gene (5 bases). From germline, CDR1 is SGDLS and CDR2 YYNGEE. There are 16 residues in the CDR3. V gave up 3 bases and J gave up 6 bases, with 19 bases separating them. As DNA, the CDR3 is TGTGCCAGCAGCGCGCAACCTTTGGACATCCGCAATGAGCAGTTCTTC. Residues: CASSAQPLDIRNEQFF.